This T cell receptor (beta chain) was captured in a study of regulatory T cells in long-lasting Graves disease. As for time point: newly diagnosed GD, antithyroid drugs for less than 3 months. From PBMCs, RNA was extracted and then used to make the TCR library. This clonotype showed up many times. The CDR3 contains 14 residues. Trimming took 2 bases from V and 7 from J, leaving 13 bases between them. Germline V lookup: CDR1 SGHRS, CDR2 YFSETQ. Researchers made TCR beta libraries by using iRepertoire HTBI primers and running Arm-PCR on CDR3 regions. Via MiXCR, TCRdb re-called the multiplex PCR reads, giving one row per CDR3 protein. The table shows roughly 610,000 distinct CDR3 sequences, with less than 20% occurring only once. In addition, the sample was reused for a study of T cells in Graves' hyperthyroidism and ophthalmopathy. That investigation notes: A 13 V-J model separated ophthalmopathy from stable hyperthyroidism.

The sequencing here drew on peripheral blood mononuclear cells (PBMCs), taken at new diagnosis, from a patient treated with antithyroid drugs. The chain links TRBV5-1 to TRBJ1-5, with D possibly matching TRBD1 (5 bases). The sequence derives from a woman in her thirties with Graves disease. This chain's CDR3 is CASSLTDEGQPQHF. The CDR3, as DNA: TGCGCCAGCAGCTTAACAGACGAGGGGCAGCCCCAGCATTTT.